This T cell receptor (beta chain) was documented in a study of blood T cell repertoires in COVID-19. J was trimmed by 5 bases and V by 7 bases; bases with no gene match: 4. The CDR3 consists of 13 residues. Germline values: CDR1 MGHDK, CDR2 SYGVNS. Libraries were prepared by immunoSEQ multiplex PCR; TCRdb keeps only in-frame clonotypes and omits some of them. The sample contains about 670,000 clones, 90% of which appear only once. The sequence was obtained from a woman under 30 with acute or convalescent COVID-19. This chain connects TRBV25-1 to TRBJ1-1; 10 bases match TRBD1. The sample was peripheral blood. CDR3 loop: CASMGQGFTEAFF. The CDR3 DNA reads as TGTGCCAGCATGGGACAGGGGTTTACTGAAGCTTTCTTT.